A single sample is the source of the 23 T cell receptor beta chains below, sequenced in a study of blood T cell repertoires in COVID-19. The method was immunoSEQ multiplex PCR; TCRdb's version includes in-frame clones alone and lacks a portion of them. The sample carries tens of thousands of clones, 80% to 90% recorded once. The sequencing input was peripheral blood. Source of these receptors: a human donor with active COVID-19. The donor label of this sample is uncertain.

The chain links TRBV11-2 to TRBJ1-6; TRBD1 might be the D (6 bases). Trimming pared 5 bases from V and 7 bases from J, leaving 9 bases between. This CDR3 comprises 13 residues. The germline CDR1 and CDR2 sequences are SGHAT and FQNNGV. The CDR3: CASSRTGNSPLHF. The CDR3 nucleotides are TGTGCCAGCAGCCGAACAGGGAATTCACCCCTCCACTTT.

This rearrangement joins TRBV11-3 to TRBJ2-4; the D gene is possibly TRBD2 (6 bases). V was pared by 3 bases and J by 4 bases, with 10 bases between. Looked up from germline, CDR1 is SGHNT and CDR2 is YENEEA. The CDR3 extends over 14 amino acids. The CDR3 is CASSFSGGKNIQYF. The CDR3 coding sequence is TGTGCCAGCAGCTTTAGCGGTGGTAAAAACATTCAGTACTTC.

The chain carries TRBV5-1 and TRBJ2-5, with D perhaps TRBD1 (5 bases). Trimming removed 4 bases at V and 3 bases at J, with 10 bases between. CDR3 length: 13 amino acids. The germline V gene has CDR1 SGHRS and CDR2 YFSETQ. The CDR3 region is CASSTGSEETQYF. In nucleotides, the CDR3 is TGCGCCAGCAGCACAGGATCAGAAGAGACCCAGTACTTC.

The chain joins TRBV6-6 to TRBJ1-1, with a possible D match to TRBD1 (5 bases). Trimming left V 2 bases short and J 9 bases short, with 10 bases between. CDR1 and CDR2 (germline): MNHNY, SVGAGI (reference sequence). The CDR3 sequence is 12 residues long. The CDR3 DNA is TGTGCCAGCAGTTACCTGGCAGGGCAAGCTTTCTTT. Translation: CASSYLAGQAFF.

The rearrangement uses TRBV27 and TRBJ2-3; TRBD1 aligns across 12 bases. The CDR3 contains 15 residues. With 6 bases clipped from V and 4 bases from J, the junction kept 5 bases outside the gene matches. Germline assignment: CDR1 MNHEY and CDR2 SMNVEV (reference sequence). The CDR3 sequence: CASRAGQGAPDTQYF. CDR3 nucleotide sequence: TGTGCCAGCAGGGCGGGACAGGGGGCCCCAGATACGCAGTATTTT.

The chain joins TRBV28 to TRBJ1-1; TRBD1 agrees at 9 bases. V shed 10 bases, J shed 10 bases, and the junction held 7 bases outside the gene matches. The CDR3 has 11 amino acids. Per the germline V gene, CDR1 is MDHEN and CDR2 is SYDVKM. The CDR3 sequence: CAITGGQVAFF. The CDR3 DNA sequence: TGTGCCATCACAGGGGGCCAGGTAGCTTTCTTT.

The CDR3 here is CATSRAGQGENVNEQFF. The CDR3 coding sequence is TGTGCCACCAGCAGAGCGGGACAGGGGGAAAACGTCAATGAGCAGTTCTTC. V is TRBV15 and J is TRBJ2-1; 11 bases are shared with TRBD1. After removal of 1 base from V and 6 bases from J, the junction contained 8 bases not matched to a gene. The CDR3 sequence is 17 residues long. Germline CDR1 is LNHNV and CDR2 is YYDKDF (reference sequence).

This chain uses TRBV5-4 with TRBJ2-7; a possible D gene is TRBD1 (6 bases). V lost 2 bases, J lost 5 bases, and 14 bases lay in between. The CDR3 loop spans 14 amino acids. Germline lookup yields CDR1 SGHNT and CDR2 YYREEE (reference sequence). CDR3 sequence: CASSFLQGAHEQYF. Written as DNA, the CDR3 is TGTGCCAGCAGCTTTTTACAGGGTGCCCACGAGCAGTACTTC.

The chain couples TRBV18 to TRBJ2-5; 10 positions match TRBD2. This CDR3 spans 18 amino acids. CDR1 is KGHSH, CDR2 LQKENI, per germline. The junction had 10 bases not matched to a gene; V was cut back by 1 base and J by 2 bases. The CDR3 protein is CASSPLVSGGAGQETQYF. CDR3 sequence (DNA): TGTGCCAGCTCACCACTCGTCAGCGGGGGGGCCGGGCAAGAGACCCAGTACTTC.

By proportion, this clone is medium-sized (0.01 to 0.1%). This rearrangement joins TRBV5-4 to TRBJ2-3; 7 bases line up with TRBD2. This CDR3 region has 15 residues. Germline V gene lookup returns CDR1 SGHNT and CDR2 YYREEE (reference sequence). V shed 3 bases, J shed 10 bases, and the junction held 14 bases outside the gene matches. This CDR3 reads CASSSGTIGPASQYF. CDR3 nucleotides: TGTGCCAGCAGCTCCGGGACTATCGGGCCCGCATCGCAGTATTTT. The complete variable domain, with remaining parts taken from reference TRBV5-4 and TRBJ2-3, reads ETGVTQSPTHLIKTRGQQVTLRCSSQSGHNTVSWYQQALGQGPQFIFQYYREEENGRGNFPPRFSGLQFPNYSSELNVNALELDDSALYLCASSSGTIGPASQYFGPGTRLTVL.

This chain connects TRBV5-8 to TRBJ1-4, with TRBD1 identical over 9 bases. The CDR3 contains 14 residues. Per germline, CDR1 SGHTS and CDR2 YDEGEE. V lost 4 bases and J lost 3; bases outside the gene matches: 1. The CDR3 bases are TGTGCCAGCAGCCGGACAGGGGCTAATGAAAAACTGTTTTTT. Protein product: CASSRTGANEKLFF.

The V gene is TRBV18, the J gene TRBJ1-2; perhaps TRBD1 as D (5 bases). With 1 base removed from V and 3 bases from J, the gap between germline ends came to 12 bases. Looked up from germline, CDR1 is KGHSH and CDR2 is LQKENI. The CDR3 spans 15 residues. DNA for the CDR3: TGTGCCAGCTCACCACGGCAGGGCCTCGACTATGGCTACACCTTC. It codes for CASSPRQGLDYGYTF.

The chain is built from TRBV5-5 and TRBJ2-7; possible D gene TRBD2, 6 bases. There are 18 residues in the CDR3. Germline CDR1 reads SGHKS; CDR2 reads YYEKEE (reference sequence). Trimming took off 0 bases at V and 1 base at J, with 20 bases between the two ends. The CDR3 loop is CASSLEEEGRSISYEQYF. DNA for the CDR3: TGTGCCAGCAGCTTGGAGGAGGAGGGGCGTTCGATTTCCTACGAGCAGTACTTC.

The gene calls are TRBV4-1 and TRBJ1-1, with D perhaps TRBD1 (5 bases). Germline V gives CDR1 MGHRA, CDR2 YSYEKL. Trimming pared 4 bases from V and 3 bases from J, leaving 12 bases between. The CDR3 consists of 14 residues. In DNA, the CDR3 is TGCGCCAGCAGCCTCTGGGTGGGGCACACTGAAGCTTTCTTT. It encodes CASSLWVGHTEAFF.

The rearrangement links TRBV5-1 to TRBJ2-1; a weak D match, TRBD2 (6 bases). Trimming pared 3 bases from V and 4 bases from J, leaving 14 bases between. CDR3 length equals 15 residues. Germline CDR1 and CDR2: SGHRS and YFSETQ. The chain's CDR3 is CASSSTSRQYNEQFF. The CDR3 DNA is TGCGCCAGCAGCTCCACTAGCCGGCAATACAATGAGCAGTTCTTC.

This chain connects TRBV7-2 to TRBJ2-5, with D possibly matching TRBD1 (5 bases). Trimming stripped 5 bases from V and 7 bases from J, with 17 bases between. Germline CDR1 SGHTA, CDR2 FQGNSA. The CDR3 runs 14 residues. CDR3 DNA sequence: TGTGCCAGCAGCCACCGGGTTATTAGGGGGACCCAGTACTTC. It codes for CASSHRVIRGTQYF.

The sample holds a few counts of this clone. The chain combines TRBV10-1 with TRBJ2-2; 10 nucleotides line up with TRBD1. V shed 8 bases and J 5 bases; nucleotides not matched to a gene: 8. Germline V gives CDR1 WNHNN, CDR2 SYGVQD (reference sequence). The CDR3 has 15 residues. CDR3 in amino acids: CASSRDRGGTGELFF. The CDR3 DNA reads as TGCGCCAGCTCCCGGGACAGGGGTGGAACCGGGGAGCTGTTTTTT.

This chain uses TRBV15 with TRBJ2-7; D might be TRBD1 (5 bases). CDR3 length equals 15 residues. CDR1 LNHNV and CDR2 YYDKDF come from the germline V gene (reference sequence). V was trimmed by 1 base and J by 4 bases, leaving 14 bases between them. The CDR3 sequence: CATSRVVSQGYEQYF. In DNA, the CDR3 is TGTGCCACCAGCAGAGTAGTTTCTCAGGGATACGAGCAGTACTTC.

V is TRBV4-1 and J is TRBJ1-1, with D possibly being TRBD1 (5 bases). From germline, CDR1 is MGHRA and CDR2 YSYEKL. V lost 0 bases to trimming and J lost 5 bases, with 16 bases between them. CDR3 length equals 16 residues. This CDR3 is CASSQDLGGLGTEAFF. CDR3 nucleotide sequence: TGCGCCAGCAGCCAAGATCTGGGGGGGTTGGGGACTGAAGCTTTCTTT.

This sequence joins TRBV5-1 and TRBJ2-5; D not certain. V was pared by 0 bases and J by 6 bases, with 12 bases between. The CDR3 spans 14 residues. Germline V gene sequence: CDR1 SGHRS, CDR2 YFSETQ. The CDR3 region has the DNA TGCGCCAGCAGCTTGGGTGACTCGGGTCAGACCCAGTACTTC. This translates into CASSLGDSGQTQYF.

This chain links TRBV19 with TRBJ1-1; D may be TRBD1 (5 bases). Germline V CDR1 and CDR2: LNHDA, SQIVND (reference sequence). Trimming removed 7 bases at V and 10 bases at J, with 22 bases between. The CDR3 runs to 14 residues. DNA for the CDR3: TGTGCCAGTATGGCGGGGACCCTAGGCTACGGAGCTTTCTTT. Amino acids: CASMAGTLGYGAFF.

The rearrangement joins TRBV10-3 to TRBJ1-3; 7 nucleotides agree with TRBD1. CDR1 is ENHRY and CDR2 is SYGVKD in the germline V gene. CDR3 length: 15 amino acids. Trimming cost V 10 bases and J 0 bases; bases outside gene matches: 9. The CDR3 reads CANSDRDFSGNTIYF. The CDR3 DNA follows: TGTGCCAATAGTGACAGGGACTTCTCTGGAAACACCATATATTTT.

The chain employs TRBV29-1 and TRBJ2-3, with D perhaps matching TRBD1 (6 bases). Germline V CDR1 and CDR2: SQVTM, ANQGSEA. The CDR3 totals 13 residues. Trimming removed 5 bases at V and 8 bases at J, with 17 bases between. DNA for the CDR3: TGCAGCGTTCTCGAGGCAGGGGTTGGTACGCAGTATTTT. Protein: CSVLEAGVGTQYF.